This note documents a single TCR beta chain sequence. Antigen specificity is unknown. The data were produced by immunoSEQ multiplex PCR, yet TCRdb's version contains in-frame clones alone and is incomplete. Among under 400,000 clones listed, roughly 85% were seen once. This record comes from a study of cytomegalovirus exposure and HLA in healthy donors. The study, taken as a whole, reports: There were a few CMV-associated chains whose specificity for CMV antigens was confirmed in vitro. Reports described diagnosis of cytomegalovirus status by the classifier as highly specific and sensitive.

The TCR comes from a woman in her late teens or twenties in good health and CMV-seronegative. The sample taken for sequencing was PBMCs.

The CDR3 coding sequence is TGTGCCAGCAGACAGCCAGGGTCCGACTACACCTTC. Protein product: CASRQPGSDYTF. The chain employs TRBV28 and TRBJ1-2; D perhaps matches TRBD1 (5 bases). V dropped 6 bases and J dropped 10 bases, with 15 bases sitting between them. The V gene's germline CDR1 is MDHEN and CDR2 SYDVKM. The CDR3 has 12 amino acids.